These 3 T cell receptor beta chains originate from one sample sequenced in a study of shared clonotypes between healthy human individuals. Measured with immunoSEQ multiplex PCR; TCRdb has only the in-frame clones, and not every one. The table includes 450,000 to 500,000 clones, over 65% detected once. The sequenced sample consisted of PBMCs. All receptors derive from a woman aged 40 to 55 in good health. Some clones in this sample may be carry-over from other donors' samples.

This clone has only a few counts. V and J are TRBV29-1 and TRBJ2-7; D is ambiguous. The CDR3 runs to 13 residues. CDR1 SQVTM and CDR2 ANQGSEA come from the germline V gene. Deletions cut 0 bases from V and 6 bases from J, with 12 bases between. The CDR3 loop reads CSVEEWRGREQYF. Here the CDR3 DNA reads TGCAGCGTTGAAGAGTGGCGTGGGCGCGAGCAGTACTTC.

This clone was recorded a few times. This chain uses TRBV9 with TRBJ1-4, with 12 bases lining up with TRBD1. Germline lookup yields CDR1 SGDLS and CDR2 YYNGEE. This CDR3 is 15 amino acids long. V dropped 4 bases and J dropped 8; count of bases not matched to a gene: 6. CDR3 nucleotides: TGTGCCAGCAGCCCGGCCGGGACAGGGGGCGAAAAACTGTTTTTT. Encoded protein: CASSPAGTGGEKLFF.

This clone was recorded once. The V and J genes are TRBV28 and TRBJ2-7, with D tentatively TRBD2 (6 bases). CDR3 length equals 14 residues. Deletions cut 2 bases from V and 1 base from J, with 9 bases between. Per the germline V gene, CDR1 is MDHEN and CDR2 is SYDVKM. The CDR3 nucleotides are TGTGCCAGCAGTTTACGGGCGGGGTCCTACGAGCAGTACTTC. Translated: CASSLRAGSYEQYF. Combining the CDR3 with reference TRBV28 and TRBJ2-7 gives the whole variable domain DVKVTQSSRYLVKRTGEKVFLECVQDMDHENMFWYRQDPGLGLRLIYFSYDVKMKEKGDIPEGYSVSREKKERFSLILESASTNQTSMYLCASSLRAGSYEQYFGPGTRLTVT.